This T cell receptor (beta chain) was identified in a study of blood T cell repertoires in COVID-19. For the study at large: Sample material is recorded as cDNA or gDNA derived from T cells, B-cell-depleted T cells, or PBMCs.

V dropped 4 bases and J dropped 4 bases, with 13 bases sitting between them. The germline V gene has CDR1 SGHDN and CDR2 FVKESK. The CDR3 has 14 amino acids. Source study methods: Estimation of nucleated cell counts relied on the amplification of reference gene primers. Some clones are missing from TCRdb's copy, which holds only in-frame ones; the method was immunoSEQ multiplex PCR. The V and J calls and clone size are taken from that table; D and trimming were inferred from the DNA. Found here are about 98,000 clones, roughly 82% of them singletons; the top ten hold 11%. This chain uses TRBV14 with TRBJ1-1; D gene ambiguous. The sequence came from a man in his sixties or seventies with active or convalescent COVID-19. The sequenced material came from peripheral blood. The CDR3 DNA follows: TGTGCCAGCAGCCGAACAGTCCTGGGCACTGAAGCTTTCTTT. This translates into CASSRTVLGTEAFF.